What follows are 30 T cell receptor beta chains derived from one specimen sequenced in a study of control samples from healthy donors and cancer patients (dated by TCRdb to the early 2020s). Receptors were amplified or captured by the immunoSEQ multiplex PCR assay. Drawn from immuneACCESS, this table holds only the in-frame rearrangements with V and J called that TCRdb kept. Clones are partly lost; checked studies trace under half to an unresolved V gene and leave the rest unexplained. Within this sample are tens of thousands of clones, with 83% of them counted one time only. The ten largest clonotypes hold 27% of the sample. The sequenced sample was PBMCs. The receptors stem from a man aged 55 to 70 with head and neck cancer.

In this sample, this clone turned up a few times. The chain is built from TRBV6-5 and TRBJ1-1; D gene uncertain. The V gene's germline CDR1 is MNHEY and CDR2 SVGAGI. The ends were cut back, 6 bases at V and 6 bases at J, with 14 bases in the middle. This CDR3 is built from 13 residues. The CDR3 here is CASSQYSIAEAFF. DNA of the CDR3: TGTGCCAGCAGCCAGTACAGTATCGCTGAAGCTTTCTTT.

The rearrangement uses TRBV28 and TRBJ2-7; 7 nucleotides match TRBD1. The CDR3 runs to 14 residues. The J segment lost 1 base and the V segment lost 5 bases, leaving 5 bases of the junction unmatched. CDR1 MDHEN and CDR2 SYDVKM come from the germline V gene. The CDR3 region is CASSRTGYSYEQYF. The CDR3 coding sequence is TGTGCCAGCAGTCGGACAGGTTATTCCTACGAGCAGTACTTC.

The rearrangement uses TRBV21-1 and TRBJ2-3. TRBV21-1 is a pseudogene locus. The CDR3 totals 17 residues. In DNA form, the CDR3 reads TGTGCCAGCAGCCGGCGACTGAAGGGATTTAGCACAGATACGCAGTATTTT. Its protein is CASSRRLKGFSTDTQYF.

This chain links TRBV15 with TRBJ2-7, with 8 bases matching TRBD2. V lost 1 base to trimming and J lost 4 bases; unmatched junction nucleotides: 3. Germline-derived CDR1 and CDR2 are LNHNV and YYDKDF (reference sequence). The CDR3 is 14 residues long. CDR3 in amino acids: CATSRGTSPYEQYF. CDR3 in DNA: TGTGCCACCAGCAGAGGGACTAGCCCTTACGAGCAGTACTTC.

This chain uses TRBV11-3 with TRBJ1-4, with D unclear. The germline gives CDR1 SGHNT, CDR2 YENEEA. The CDR3 is 14 residues long. V lost 4 bases and J lost 8, with 14 bases in between. In DNA form, the CDR3 reads TGTGCCAGCAGCTCCCCCATGAGAGAAGAAAAACTGTTTTTT. This sequence encodes CASSSPMREEKLFF.

The chain joins TRBV7-9 to TRBJ2-7, with D possibly being TRBD1 (6 bases). Germline V gives CDR1 SEHNR, CDR2 FQNEAQ (reference sequence). The CDR3 extends over 15 amino acids. The germline V and J ends were trimmed by 1 base and 3 bases, with 13 bases remaining between them. In nucleotides, the CDR3 is TGTGCCAGCAGCTTAGGGGCAGGGGTAAACTACGAGCAGTACTTC. The encoded protein is CASSLGAGVNYEQYF.

Concerning this clone: This specimen includes other DNA sequences encoding the same CDR3. The V call is TRBV5-8, the J call TRBJ2-1; a possible D gene is TRBD1 (5 bases). Trimming took off 0 bases at V and 8 bases at J, with 9 bases between the two ends. Germline V gene lookup returns CDR1 SGHTS and CDR2 YDEGEE. The CDR3 totals 13 residues. CDR3 sequence: CASSLGQGDEQFF. CDR3 nucleotides: TGTGCCAGCAGCTTGGGTCAGGGTGATGAGCAGTTCTTC.

The chain links TRBV7-2 to TRBJ1-4, with 7 bases lining up with TRBD1. Germline V gives CDR1 SGHTA, CDR2 FQGNSA. This CDR3 has 14 residues. The V gene end was trimmed by 5 bases and the J gene end by 7 bases; junction bases not matched to a gene: 7. CDR3 protein: CASSPGQRAEKLFF. The CDR3 DNA is TGTGCCAGCAGCCCGGGACAGAGAGCTGAAAAACTGTTTTTT.

The rearrangement uses TRBV11-1 and TRBJ2-5; D is undetermined. The germline V gene encodes CDR1 SGHAT and CDR2 FQDESV (reference sequence). The CDR3 runs to 14 residues. Trimming left V 2 bases short and J 2 bases short, with 9 bases between. CDR3 region: CASSLIRNQETQYF. DNA of the CDR3: TGTGCCAGCAGCTTAATCAGGAATCAAGAGACCCAGTACTTC.

The chain couples TRBV9 to TRBJ2-2; no definite D call. This CDR3 spans 14 amino acids. V lost 0 bases and J 2 bases, leaving 5 bases between the germline ends. The germline V gene encodes CDR1 SGDLS and CDR2 YYNGEE. This chain's CDR3 is CASSVVSNTGELFF. CDR3 nucleotides: TGTGCCAGCAGCGTAGTCAGTAACACCGGGGAGCTGTTTTTT.

The chain has TRBV27 and TRBJ2-1, with TRBD1 identical over 8 bases. CDR1 is MNHEY, CDR2 SMNVEV, per germline (reference sequence). The CDR3 sequence is 13 residues long. V gave up 5 bases and J gave up 6 bases; unmatched junction bases: 3. The CDR3 DNA follows: TGTGCCAGCAGTAGGACAGGGAGCAATGAGCAGTTCTTC. Translated, it gives CASSRTGSNEQFF.

The chain joins TRBV11-2 to TRBJ1-4; maybe TRBD1 (5 bases). Trimming cost V 5 bases and J 5 bases, with 12 bases left between them. The CDR3 totals 14 residues. Germline CDR1 is SGHAT and CDR2 is FQNNGV. The CDR3 here is CASSGRAGNEKLFF. CDR3 sequence (DNA): TGTGCCAGCAGCGGCAGGGCCGGCAATGAAAAACTGTTTTTT.

This chain joins TRBV28 and TRBJ2-5; 7 bases fit TRBD2. From germline, CDR1 is MDHEN and CDR2 SYDVKM. With 4 bases clipped from V and 5 bases from J, the junction kept 7 bases outside the gene matches. This CDR3 is 14 amino acids long. CDR3 in DNA: TGTGCCAGCAGTTGGACTAGTCCAATGGAGACCCAGTACTTC. Translated: CASSWTSPMETQYF.

The chain is built from TRBV27 and TRBJ1-2, with D uncertain. V lost 7 bases to trimming and J lost 3 bases, with 15 bases between them. Germline V gene lookup returns CDR1 MNHEY and CDR2 SMNVEV (reference sequence). The CDR3 sequence is 14 residues long. CDR3 region: CASTTSWRDYGYTF. The DNA of the CDR3 is TGTGCCAGCACCACCTCCTGGAGGGACTATGGCTACACCTTC.

J is TRBJ2-5 and V is TRBV3-1 (or the pseudogene TRBV3-2); perhaps TRBD2 as D (5 bases). V was shortened by 4 bases and J by 1 base, with 10 bases between the two germline ends. The CDR3 totals 14 residues. Per the germline V gene, CDR1 is LGHDT and CDR2 is YNNKEL (reference sequence). The CDR3 region is CASSPDWAQETQYF. The CDR3, as DNA: TGTGCCAGCAGCCCGGACTGGGCCCAAGAGACCCAGTACTTC.

The chain combines TRBV29-1 with TRBJ1-2, with no clear D. Germline CDR1 SQVTM, CDR2 ANQGSEA. V lost 5 bases and J lost 3, with 16 bases in between. CDR3 length equals 14 residues. The CDR3 coding sequence is TGCAGCGTTCTGGGCGTCGACGAGGACTATGGCTACACCTTC. Its protein is CSVLGVDEDYGYTF. The full variable domain, rest sourced from reference TRBV29-1 and TRBJ1-2, is SAVISQKPSRDICQRGTSLTIQCQVDSQVTMMFWYRQQPGQSLTLIATANQGSEATYESGFVIDKFPISRPNLTFSTLTVSNMSPEDSSIYLCSVLGVDEDYGYTFGSGTRLTVV.

This CDR3 reads CATSRGRSPLHF. The DNA for the CDR3 is TGTGCCACCAGTCGGGGCCGATCACCCCTCCACTTT. The chain is built from TRBV24-1 and TRBJ1-6; the D gene is possibly TRBD1 (5 bases). Trimming shortened V by 6 bases and J by 10 bases, and 9 bases separated the two germline ends. Germline values: CDR1 KGHDR, CDR2 SFDVKD. This CDR3 comprises 12 residues.

The V call is TRBV19, the J call TRBJ2-1; 9 bases are shared with TRBD2. The germline V gene has CDR1 LNHDA and CDR2 SQIVND (reference sequence). The CDR3 sequence is 18 residues long. J gave up 7 bases and V 3 bases, and 16 bases lay outside the gene matches. In DNA, the CDR3 is TGTGCCAGTAGTATCCGATTCCCGGGACTAGCTTTCCGGAATGAGCAGTTCTTC. As protein: CASSIRFPGLAFRNEQFF.

The J gene is TRBJ1-1, the V gene TRBV5-6; 9 bases are a match to TRBD1. Germline V gene data show CDR1 as SGHDT and CDR2 as YYEEEE. V lost 1 base to trimming and J lost 4 bases; unmatched junction nucleotides: 8. The CDR3 has 16 residues. Here the CDR3 reads CASSLRLQGARTEAFF. CDR3 bases: TGTGCCAGCAGCTTGCGGCTACAGGGGGCGCGCACTGAAGCTTTCTTT.

J is TRBJ2-7 and V is TRBV28, with no clear D. Germline CDR1 MDHEN, CDR2 SYDVKM. CDR3 size: 11 residues. V was clipped by 5 bases and J by 4 bases, with 6 bases between them. The CDR3 DNA sequence: TGTGCCAGCAGTGTAAATTACGAGCAGTACTTC. Its protein is CASSVNYEQYF.

In its sample, this clone was seen once. The chain couples TRBV5-5 to TRBJ2-5; 7 positions agree with TRBD1. Germline V gene data show CDR1 as SGHKS and CDR2 as YYEKEE (reference sequence). Trimming took 4 bases from V and 0 from J; bases not matched to a gene: 3. This CDR3 is built from 14 residues. CDR3: CASSRGQNQETQYF. The DNA of the CDR3 is TGTGCCAGCAGCCGGGGACAGAACCAAGAGACCCAGTACTTC.

This chain uses TRBV6-1 with TRBJ2-1; D is unclear. Germline V gene lookup returns CDR1 MNHNS and CDR2 SASEGT. CDR3 length: 15 amino acids. The V gene lost 1 base and the J gene lost 8 bases, with 15 bases spanning the gap. CDR3 sequence: CASSEGNRMGDEQFF. The CDR3 region has the DNA TGTGCCAGCAGTGAAGGAAACAGAATGGGCGATGAGCAGTTCTTC.

CDR3 protein: CASSDGDSLNYGYTF. Here the CDR3 DNA reads TGTGCCAGCAGTGACGGGGACAGTCTTAACTATGGCTACACCTTC. The chain uses TRBV6-2 or TRBV6-3 and TRBJ1-2; 7 nucleotides agree with TRBD1. CDR3 length: 15 residues. Looked up from germline, CDR1 is MNHEY and CDR2 is SVGEGT. V was pared by 5 bases and J by 1 base, with 7 bases of the junction left unmatched.

This chain joins TRBV27 and TRBJ2-3; 11 bases map to TRBD2. The CDR3 sequence is 17 residues long. Germline CDR1 is MNHEY and CDR2 is SMNVEV (reference sequence). J was trimmed by 5 bases and V by 1 base; bases with no gene match: 8. The CDR3 bases are TGTGCCAGCAGTTTATACACGCGGCTAGCGGGAGGAGATACGCAGTATTTT. It encodes CASSLYTRLAGGDTQYF.

This chain links TRBV5-1 with TRBJ2-1; D unclear. V shed 0 bases and J shed 2 bases, with 9 bases lying between them. This CDR3 has 15 amino acids. Germline assignment: CDR1 SGHRS and CDR2 YFSETQ. CDR3 amino acids: CASSLAPVPYNEQFF. Here the CDR3 DNA reads TGCGCCAGCAGCTTGGCTCCAGTTCCCTACAATGAGCAGTTCTTC.

The chain is built from TRBV28 and TRBJ1-1, with D hard to call. The CDR3 is 12 amino acids. Trimming stripped 5 bases from V and 4 bases from J, with 8 bases between. In germline, CDR1 is MDHEN, CDR2 SYDVKM. The CDR3 loop reads CASSKEVTEAFF. CDR3 bases: TGTGCCAGCAGTAAAGAGGTCACTGAAGCTTTCTTT.

The V call is TRBV6-1, the J call TRBJ2-2; D tentatively reads TRBD1 or TRBD2 (5 bases each). This CDR3 has 14 residues. Looked up from germline, CDR1 is MNHNS and CDR2 is SASEGT. Trimming shortened V by 1 base and J by 6 bases, and 9 bases separated the two germline ends. CDR3 amino acids: CASSEGQGPGELFF. Here the CDR3 DNA reads TGTGCCAGCAGTGAAGGGCAGGGACCCGGGGAGCTGTTTTTT.

This clone has a handful of counts. The genes are TRBV11-2 and TRBJ1-1, with a tentative D call TRBD1 (5 bases). The CDR3 runs to 14 residues. Germline V gene lookup returns CDR1 SGHAT and CDR2 FQNNGV. The V gene lost 0 bases and the J gene lost 3 bases, with 8 bases spanning the gap. CDR3 loop: CASSLDPGYTEAFF. The CDR3 DNA reads TGTGCCAGCAGCTTAGACCCAGGGTACACTGAAGCTTTCTTT.

The V call is TRBV21-1, the J call TRBJ1-5; the table calls TRBD1, which could not be checked here. TRBV21-1 is deemed a pseudogene. The length of the CDR3 is 18 residues. CDR3 nucleotide sequence: TGTGCCAGCAGCAAAGAGCGGGGACAGGGGGCGTTCAATCAGCCCCAGCATTTT. It yields the protein CASSKERGQGAFNQPQHF.

The chain carries TRBV15 and TRBJ1-2; TRBD1 might be the D (6 bases). V lost 9 bases and J lost 2, with 13 bases in between. The germline V gene encodes CDR1 LNHNV and CDR2 YYDKDF (reference sequence). The CDR3 length is 13 residues. The CDR3 reads CATSLDRNYGYTF. The CDR3 DNA is TGTGCCACTTCCCTCGACAGGAACTATGGCTACACCTTC.